Listed here is a single TCR beta chain. Its antigen is currently unknown. Per germline, CDR1 ENHRY and CDR2 SYGVKD. The CDR3 has 14 residues. The source of the sample is a study of shared clonotypes between healthy human individuals. In the study overall: Every donor yielded three CD4 naive, three CD4 memory, two CD8 naive and one CD8 memory plate.

The repertoire was sequenced with immunoSEQ multiplex PCR; TCRdb's copy has only in-frame clones and lacks some. The data show 2 million to 2.5 million clones, around 93% seen once. Study-level results: Clonotypes that were shared across a few donors made up around 5% of naive CD4 clonotypes. It was expected that sequencing depth would affect clonotype sharing among donors. Naive subsets generally exceeded memory subsets in estimated richness.

Sequencing was performed on naive CD4+ T cells from PBMCs. Described subset: CD45RA+ positively selected. This receptor was identified in a man aged 18-30 years in good health. Some clones in this sample may be carry-over from other donors' samples. The rearrangement joins TRBV10-3 to TRBJ2-5; TRBD2 matches at 7 bases. The J call may be incorrect, as the DNA end agrees better with TRBJ2-7. CDR3 bases: TGTGCCATCAGTGATAGGGAGGGTCCCTACGAGCAGTACTTC. Residues: CAISDREGPYEQYF.